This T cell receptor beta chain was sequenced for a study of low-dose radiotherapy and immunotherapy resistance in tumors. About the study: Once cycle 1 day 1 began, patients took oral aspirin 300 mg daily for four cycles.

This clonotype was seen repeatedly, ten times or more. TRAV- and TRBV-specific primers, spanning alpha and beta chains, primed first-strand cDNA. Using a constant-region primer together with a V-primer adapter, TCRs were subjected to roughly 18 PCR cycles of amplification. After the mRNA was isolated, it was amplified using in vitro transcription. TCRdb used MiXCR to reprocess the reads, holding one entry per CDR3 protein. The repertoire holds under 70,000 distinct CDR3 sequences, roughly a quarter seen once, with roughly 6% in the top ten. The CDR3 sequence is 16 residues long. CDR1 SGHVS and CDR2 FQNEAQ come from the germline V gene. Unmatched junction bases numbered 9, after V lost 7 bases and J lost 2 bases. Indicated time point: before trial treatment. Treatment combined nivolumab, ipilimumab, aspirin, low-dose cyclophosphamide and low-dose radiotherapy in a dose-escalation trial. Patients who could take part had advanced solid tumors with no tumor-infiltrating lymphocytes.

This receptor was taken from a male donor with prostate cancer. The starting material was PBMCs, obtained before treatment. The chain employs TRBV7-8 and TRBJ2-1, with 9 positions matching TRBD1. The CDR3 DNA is TGTGCCAGCACGGGGGTCAGGGACAGGGCCTACAATGAGCAGTTCTTC. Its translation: CASTGVRDRAYNEQFF.